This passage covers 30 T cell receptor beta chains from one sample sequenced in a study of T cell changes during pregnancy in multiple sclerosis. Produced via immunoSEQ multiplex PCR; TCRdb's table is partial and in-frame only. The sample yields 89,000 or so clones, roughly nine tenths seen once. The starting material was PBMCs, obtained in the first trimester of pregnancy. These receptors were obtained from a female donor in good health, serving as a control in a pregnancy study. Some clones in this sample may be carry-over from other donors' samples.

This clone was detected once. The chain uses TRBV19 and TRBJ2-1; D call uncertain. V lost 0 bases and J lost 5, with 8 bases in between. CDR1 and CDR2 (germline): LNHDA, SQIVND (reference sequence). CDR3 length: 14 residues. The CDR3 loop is CASSIDSVNNEQFF. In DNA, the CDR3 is TGTGCCAGTAGTATAGACAGTGTAAACAATGAGCAGTTCTTC.

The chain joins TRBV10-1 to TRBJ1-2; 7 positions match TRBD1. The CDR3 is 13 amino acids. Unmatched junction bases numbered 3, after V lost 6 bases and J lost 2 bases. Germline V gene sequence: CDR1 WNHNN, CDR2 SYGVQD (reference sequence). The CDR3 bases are TGCGCCAGCAGCCCAGGGGGAAACTATGGCTACACCTTC. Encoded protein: CASSPGGNYGYTF.

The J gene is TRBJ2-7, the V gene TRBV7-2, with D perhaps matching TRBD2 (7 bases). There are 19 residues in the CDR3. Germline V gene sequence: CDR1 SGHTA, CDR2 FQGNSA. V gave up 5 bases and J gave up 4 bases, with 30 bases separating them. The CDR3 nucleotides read TGTGCCAGCAGCCCGTCGGGGGGCGGGAGTTCGGGTTATGGGTACGAGCAGTACTTC. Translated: CASSPSGGGSSGYGYEQYF.

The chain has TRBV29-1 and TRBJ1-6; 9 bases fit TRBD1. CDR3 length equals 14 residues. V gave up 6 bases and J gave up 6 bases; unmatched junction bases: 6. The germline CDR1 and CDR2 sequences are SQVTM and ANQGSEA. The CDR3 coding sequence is TGCAGCGTCGCGCCGGGACAGGGTAATTCACCCCTCCACTTT. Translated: CSVAPGQGNSPLHF.

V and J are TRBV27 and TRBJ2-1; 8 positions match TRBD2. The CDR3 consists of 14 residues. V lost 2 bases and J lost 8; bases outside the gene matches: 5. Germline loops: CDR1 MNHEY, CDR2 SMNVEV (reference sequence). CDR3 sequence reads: CASSLGLALDEQFF. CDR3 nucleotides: TGTGCCAGCAGTTTAGGACTAGCCCTGGATGAGCAGTTCTTC.

CDR3 bases: TGTGCCAGCAGCCTCACAACTTCTAGCGTTAGCTACCTCTACGAGCAGTACTTC. This codes for CASSLTTSSVSYLYEQYF. This chain connects TRBV7-2 to TRBJ2-7, with D possibly matching TRBD2 (6 bases). The germline V gene encodes CDR1 SGHTA and CDR2 FQGNSA. This CDR3 has 18 residues. Trimming removed 5 bases at V and 3 bases at J, with 26 bases between.

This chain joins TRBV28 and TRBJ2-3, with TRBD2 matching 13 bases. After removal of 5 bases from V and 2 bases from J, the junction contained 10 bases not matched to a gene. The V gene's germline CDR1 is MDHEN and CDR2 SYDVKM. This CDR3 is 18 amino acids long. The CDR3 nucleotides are TGTGCCAGCAGTCCCTTAGGGACTAGCGGGGATACCACAGATACGCAGTATTTT. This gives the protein CASSPLGTSGDTTDTQYF. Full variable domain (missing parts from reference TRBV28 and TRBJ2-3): DVKVTQSSRYLVKRTGEKVFLECVQDMDHENMFWYRQDPGLGLRLIYFSYDVKMKEKGDIPEGYSVSREKKERFSLILESASTNQTSMYLCASSPLGTSGDTTDTQYFGPGTRLTVL.

The chain's CDR3 is CASSFGYRGAYEQYF. CDR3 sequence (DNA): TGTGCCAGCAGCTTCGGTTATCGGGGGGCCTACGAGCAGTACTTC. The chain uses TRBV7-9 and TRBJ2-7; 7 bases are shared with TRBD2. The CDR3 totals 15 residues. Trimming removed 3 bases from V and 2 bases from J; junction bases left unmatched: 7. Germline V gene sequence: CDR1 SEHNR, CDR2 FQNEAQ (reference sequence).

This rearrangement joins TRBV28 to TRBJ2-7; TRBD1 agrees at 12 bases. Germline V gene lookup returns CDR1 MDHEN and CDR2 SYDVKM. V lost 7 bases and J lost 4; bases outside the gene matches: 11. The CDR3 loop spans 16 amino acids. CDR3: CASTPNRGQGAYEQYF. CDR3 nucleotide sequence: TGTGCCAGCACCCCCAATCGGGGACAGGGGGCGTACGAGCAGTACTTC.

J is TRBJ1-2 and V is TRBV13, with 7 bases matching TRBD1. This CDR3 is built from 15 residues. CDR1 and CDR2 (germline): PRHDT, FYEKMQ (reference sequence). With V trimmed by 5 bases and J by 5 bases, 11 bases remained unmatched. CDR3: CASSQGQRRLYGYTF. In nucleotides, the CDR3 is TGTGCCAGCAGCCAGGGACAGCGGAGGCTATATGGCTACACCTTC.

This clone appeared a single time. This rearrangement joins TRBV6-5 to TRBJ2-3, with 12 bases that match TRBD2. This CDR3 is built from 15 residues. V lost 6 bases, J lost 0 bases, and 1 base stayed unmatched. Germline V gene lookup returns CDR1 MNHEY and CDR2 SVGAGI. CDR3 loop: CASRGLAGSTDTQYF. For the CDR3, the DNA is TGTGCCAGCAGAGGACTAGCGGGGAGCACAGATACGCAGTATTTT.

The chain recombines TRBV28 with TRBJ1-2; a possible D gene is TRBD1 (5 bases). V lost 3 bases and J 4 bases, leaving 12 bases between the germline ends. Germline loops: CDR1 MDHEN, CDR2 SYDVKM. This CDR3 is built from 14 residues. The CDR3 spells CASSFHDRSYGYTF. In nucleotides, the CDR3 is TGTGCCAGCAGTTTTCACGACAGATCCTATGGCTACACCTTC.

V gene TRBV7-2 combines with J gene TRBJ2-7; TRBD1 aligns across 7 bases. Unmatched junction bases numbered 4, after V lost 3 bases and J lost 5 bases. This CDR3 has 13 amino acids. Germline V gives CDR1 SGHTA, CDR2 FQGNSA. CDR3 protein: CASSLPGTDEQYF. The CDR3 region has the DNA TGTGCCAGCAGCTTGCCCGGGACAGACGAGCAGTACTTC.

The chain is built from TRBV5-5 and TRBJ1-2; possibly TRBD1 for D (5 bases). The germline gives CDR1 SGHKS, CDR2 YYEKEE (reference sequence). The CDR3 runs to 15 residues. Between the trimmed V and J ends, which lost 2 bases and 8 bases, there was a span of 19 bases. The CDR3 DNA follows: TGTGCCAGCAGCTTCTCTGCGGGACCGGAGCGGGGCTACACCTTC. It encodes CASSFSAGPERGYTF.

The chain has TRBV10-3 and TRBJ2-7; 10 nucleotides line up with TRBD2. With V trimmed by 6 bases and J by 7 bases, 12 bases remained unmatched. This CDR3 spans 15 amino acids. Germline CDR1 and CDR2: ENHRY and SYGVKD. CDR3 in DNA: TGTGCCATCAGGGGGGGAAGCGGGAGGGCCGAAGAGCAGTACTTC. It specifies CAIRGGSGRAEEQYF.

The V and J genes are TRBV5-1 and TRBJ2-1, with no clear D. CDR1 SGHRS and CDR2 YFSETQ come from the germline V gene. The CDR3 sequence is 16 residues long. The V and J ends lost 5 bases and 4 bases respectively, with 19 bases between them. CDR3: CASRAPLGGLYNEQFF. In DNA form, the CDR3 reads TGCGCCAGCAGGGCCCCTCTCGGCGGTCTATACAATGAGCAGTTCTTC.

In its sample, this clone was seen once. The CDR3 protein is CASRRSGTGDTEAFF. CDR3 nucleotides: TGTGCCAGCAGACGTTCCGGGACAGGGGACACTGAAGCTTTCTTT. The chain links TRBV7-9 to TRBJ1-1, with 10 bases aligning to TRBD1. The V segment lost 6 bases and the J segment 3 bases; nucleotides outside the gene matches: 7. This CDR3 is 15 amino acids long. Germline V gives CDR1 SEHNR, CDR2 FQNEAQ (reference sequence). Drawing the rest from reference TRBV7-9 and TRBJ1-1, the complete variable domain is DTGVSQNPRHKITKRGQNVTFRCDPISEHNRLYWYRQTLGQGPEFLTYFQNEAQLEKSRLLSDRFSAERPKGSFSTLEIQRTEQGDSAMYLCASRRSGTGDTEAFFGQGTRLTVV.

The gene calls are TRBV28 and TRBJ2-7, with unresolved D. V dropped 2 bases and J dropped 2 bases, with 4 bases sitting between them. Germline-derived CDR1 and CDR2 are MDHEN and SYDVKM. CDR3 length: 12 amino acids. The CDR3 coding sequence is TGTGCCAGCAGTTTAACAGCCTACGAGCAGTACTTC. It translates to CASSLTAYEQYF.

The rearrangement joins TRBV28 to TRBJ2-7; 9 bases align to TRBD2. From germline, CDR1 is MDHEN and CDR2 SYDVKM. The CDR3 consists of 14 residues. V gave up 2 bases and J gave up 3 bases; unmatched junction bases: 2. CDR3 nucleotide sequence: TGTGCCAGCAGTTTAGGCGGGGGGGTCTACGAGCAGTACTTC. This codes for CASSLGGGVYEQYF.

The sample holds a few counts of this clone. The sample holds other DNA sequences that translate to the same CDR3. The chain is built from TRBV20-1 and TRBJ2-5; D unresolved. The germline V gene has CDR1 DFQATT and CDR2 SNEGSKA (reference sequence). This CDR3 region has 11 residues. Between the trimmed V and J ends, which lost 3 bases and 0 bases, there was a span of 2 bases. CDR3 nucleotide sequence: TGCAGTGCTAGCGACCAAGAGACCCAGTACTTC. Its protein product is CSASDQETQYF.

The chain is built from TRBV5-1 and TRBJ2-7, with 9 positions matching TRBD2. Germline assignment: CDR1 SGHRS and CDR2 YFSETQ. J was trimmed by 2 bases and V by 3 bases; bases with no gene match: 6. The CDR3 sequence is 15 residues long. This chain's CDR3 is CASSSGASGTYEQYF. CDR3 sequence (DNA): TGCGCCAGCAGCTCAGGGGCTAGCGGGACCTACGAGCAGTACTTC.

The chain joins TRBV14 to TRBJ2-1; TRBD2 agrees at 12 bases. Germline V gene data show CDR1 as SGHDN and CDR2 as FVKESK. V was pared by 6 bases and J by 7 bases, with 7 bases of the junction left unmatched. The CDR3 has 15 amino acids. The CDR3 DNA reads TGTGCCAGCAGGACTAGCGGGGGTTCGATGAATGAGCAGTTCTTC. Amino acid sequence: CASRTSGGSMNEQFF.

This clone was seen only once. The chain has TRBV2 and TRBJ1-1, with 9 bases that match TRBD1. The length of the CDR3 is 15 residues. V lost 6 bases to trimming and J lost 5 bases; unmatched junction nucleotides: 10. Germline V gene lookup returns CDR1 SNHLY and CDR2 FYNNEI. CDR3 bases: TGTGCCAGCAGCAAAACAGGGGGCGGACATACTGAAGCTTTCTTT. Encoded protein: CASSKTGGGHTEAFF.

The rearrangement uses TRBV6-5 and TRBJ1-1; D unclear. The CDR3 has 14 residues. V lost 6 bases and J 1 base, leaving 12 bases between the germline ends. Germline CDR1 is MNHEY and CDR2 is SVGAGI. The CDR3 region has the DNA TGTGCCAGCAGCCTCATTACAGAGAACACTGAAGCTTTCTTT. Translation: CASSLITENTEAFF.

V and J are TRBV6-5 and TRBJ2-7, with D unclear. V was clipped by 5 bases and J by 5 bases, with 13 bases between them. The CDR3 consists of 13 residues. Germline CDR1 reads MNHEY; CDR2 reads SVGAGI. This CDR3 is CASSLTVRDEQYF. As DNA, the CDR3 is TGTGCCAGCAGTCTGACGGTTCGGGACGAGCAGTACTTC.

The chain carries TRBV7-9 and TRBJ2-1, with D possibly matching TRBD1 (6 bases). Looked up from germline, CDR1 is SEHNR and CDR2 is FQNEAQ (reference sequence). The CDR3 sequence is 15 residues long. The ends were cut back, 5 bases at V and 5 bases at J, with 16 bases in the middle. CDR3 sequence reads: CASSATGTSNNEQFF. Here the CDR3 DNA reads TGTGCCAGCAGCGCAACCGGGACATCAAACAATGAGCAGTTCTTC.

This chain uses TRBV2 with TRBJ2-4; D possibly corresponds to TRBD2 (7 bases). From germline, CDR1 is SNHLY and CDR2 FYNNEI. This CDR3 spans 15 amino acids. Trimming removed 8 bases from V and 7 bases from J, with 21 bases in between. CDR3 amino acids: CASRGALGIRNIQYF. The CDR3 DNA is TGTGCCAGCCGGGGGGCACTAGGAATTCGGAACATTCAGTACTTC.

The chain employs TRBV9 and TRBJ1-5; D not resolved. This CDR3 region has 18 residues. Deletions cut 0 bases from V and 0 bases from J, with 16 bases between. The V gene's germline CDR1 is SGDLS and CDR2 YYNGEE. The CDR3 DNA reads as TGTGCCAGCAGCGTAGAAAGGTGGGTTGGGCCTAGCAATCAGCCCCAGCATTTT. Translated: CASSVERWVGPSNQPQHF.

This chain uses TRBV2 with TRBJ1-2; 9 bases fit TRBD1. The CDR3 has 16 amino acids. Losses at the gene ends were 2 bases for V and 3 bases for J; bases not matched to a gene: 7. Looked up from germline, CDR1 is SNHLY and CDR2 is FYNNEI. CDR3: CASSERGTGYHYGYTF. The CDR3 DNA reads TGTGCCAGCAGTGAAAGGGGGACAGGGTATCACTATGGCTACACCTTC.

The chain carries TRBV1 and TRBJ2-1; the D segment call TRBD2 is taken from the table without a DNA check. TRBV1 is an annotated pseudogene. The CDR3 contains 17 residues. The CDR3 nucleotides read TGCACCAGCAGCCCTTTCTCCCCGGGGGGGCGGGACAATGAGCAGTTCTTC. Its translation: CTSSPFSPGGRDNEQFF.